These 29 T cell receptor beta chains share one sample of origin, sequenced in a study of shared clonotypes between healthy human individuals. The naive CD8 subset, CD45RO-negative cells positively selected for CCR7, excluded terminally differentiated effector memory CD45RA+ cells. The assay was immunoSEQ multiplex PCR, and TCRdb's table has in-frame clones only and misses some. The data show roughly 2,000,000 clones, around 93% seen once. Sequenced sample: naive CD8+ T cells from PBMCs. The receptors shown here come from a man between 18 and 29 years old in good health. Some clones in this sample may be carry-over from other donors' samples.

The chain carries TRBV30 and TRBJ2-1, with D unclear. The CDR3 runs to 15 residues. Trimming removed 3 bases at V and 7 bases at J, with 19 bases between. Germline V lookup: CDR1 GTSNPN, CDR2 SVGIG (reference sequence). DNA for the CDR3: TGTGCCTGGAGCCACGTGGACGGTCTTAGGAATGAGCAGTTCTTC. This encodes CAWSHVDGLRNEQFF.

This rearrangement joins TRBV28 to TRBJ1-2; 8 bases agree with TRBD1. The trim removed 4 bases at V and 5 bases at J, leaving 9 bases unmatched. The germline V gene has CDR1 MDHEN and CDR2 SYDVKM. This CDR3 has 15 residues. The CDR3 loop reads CASSSPTGAGYGYTF. Here the CDR3 DNA reads TGTGCCAGCAGTTCTCCGACAGGGGCTGGGTATGGCTACACCTTC.

The chain uses TRBV21-1 and TRBJ1-2; whether TRBD1, the table's D call, matches the DNA was not checked. TRBV21-1 is described as a pseudogene. The CDR3 contains 15 residues. CDR3: CASKWGQGVNYGYTF. Here the CDR3 DNA reads TGTGCCAGCAAGTGGGGACAGGGGGTAAACTATGGCTACACCTTC.

The J gene is TRBJ1-2, the V gene TRBV5-8, with D unclear. The CDR3 has 13 residues. From germline, CDR1 is SGHTS and CDR2 YDEGEE. The V end was cut by 1 base, the J end by 8 bases, with 12 bases between. CDR3: CASSLSGVWGYTF. In DNA form, the CDR3 reads TGTGCCAGCAGCTTGAGCGGTGTTTGGGGCTACACCTTC.

This chain links TRBV14 with TRBJ1-1; D call uncertain. There are 14 residues in the CDR3. Germline loops: CDR1 SGHDN, CDR2 FVKESK. Trimming shortened V by 4 bases and J by 0 bases, and 9 bases separated the two germline ends. In DNA form, the CDR3 reads TGTGCCAGCAGCCGAGGGAGGATGAACACTGAAGCTTTCTTT. This gives the protein CASSRGRMNTEAFF.

This chain uses TRBV4-3 with TRBJ2-6, with D maybe TRBD1 (6 bases). The CDR3 spans 16 residues. Trimming took 1 base from V and 2 from J, leaving 9 bases between them. Germline-derived CDR1 and CDR2 are LGHNA and YSLEER. Here the CDR3 reads CASSQGTGPGANVLTF. The DNA of the CDR3 is TGCGCCAGCAGCCAAGGAACAGGGCCTGGGGCCAACGTCCTGACTTTC.

The chain recombines TRBV7-2 with TRBJ2-7, with D perhaps TRBD2 (6 bases). Germline V CDR1 and CDR2: SGHTA, FQGNSA. The CDR3 is 13 residues long. V was trimmed by 10 bases and J by 3 bases, leaving 16 bases between them. In DNA, the CDR3 is TGTGCCACCAGGCCGGGACTCTACTACGAGCAGTACTTC. Translating gives CATRPGLYYEQYF.

The gene calls are TRBV5-5 and TRBJ1-3, with 8 nucleotides matching TRBD1. Trimming removed 2 bases from V and 3 bases from J; junction bases left unmatched: 7. This CDR3 is built from 16 residues. The germline V gene encodes CDR1 SGHKS and CDR2 YYEKEE (reference sequence). CDR3 coding DNA: TGTGCCAGCAGCTTAATAGGACAGGGAGATGGAAACACCATATATTTT. As protein: CASSLIGQGDGNTIYF. Looking up the rest from reference TRBV5-5 and TRBJ1-3 gives the full variable domain: DAGVTQSPTHLIKTRGQQVTLRCSPISGHKSVSWYQQVLGQGPQFIFQYYEKEERGRGNFPDRFSARQFPNYSSELNVNALLLGDSALYLCASSLIGQGDGNTIYFGEGSWLTVV.

The chain is built from TRBV7-9 and TRBJ2-5; 16 bases align to TRBD2. Germline assignment: CDR1 SEHNR and CDR2 FQNEAQ (reference sequence). The CDR3 loop spans 15 amino acids. V was pared by 8 bases and J by 4 bases, with 4 bases of the junction left unmatched. CDR3 sequence (DNA): TGTGCCAGCGGGACTAGCGGGAGGGCCTCAGAGACCCAGTACTTC. Residues: CASGTSGRASETQYF. The full variable domain, in which reference TRBV7-9 and TRBJ2-5 provide the parts outside the CDR3, is DTGVSQNPRHKITKRGQNVTFRCDPISEHNRLYWYRQTLGQGPEFLTYFQNEAQLEKSRLLSDRFSAERPKGSFSTLEIQRTEQGDSAMYLCASGTSGRASETQYFGPGTRLLVL.

The chain has TRBV30 and TRBJ2-7; no clear D. V was clipped by 0 bases and J by 2 bases, with 8 bases between them. This CDR3 has 13 residues. CDR1 and CDR2 from the germline V gene are GTSNPN and SVGIG (reference sequence). CDR3 loop: CAWSVVGTYEQYF. DNA for the CDR3: TGTGCCTGGAGTGTAGTTGGAACCTACGAGCAGTACTTC.

The rearrangement uses TRBV7-9 and TRBJ2-2; D is undetermined. Germline V gene data show CDR1 as SEHNR and CDR2 as FQNEAQ (reference sequence). V was shortened by 4 bases and J by 7 bases, with 10 bases between the two germline ends. CDR3 length equals 13 residues. The CDR3 region has the DNA TGTGCCAGCAGCTCCCCCCTCTTCGGGGAGCTGTTTTTT. Encoded protein: CASSSPLFGELFF.

V and J are TRBV19 and TRBJ1-5, with 10 bases aligning to TRBD1. The trim removed 3 bases at V and 4 bases at J, leaving 6 bases unmatched. The CDR3 has 16 residues. The germline V gene has CDR1 LNHDA and CDR2 SQIVND (reference sequence). This CDR3 is CASSIGPGQGNQPQHF. DNA for the CDR3: TGTGCCAGTAGTATCGGCCCGGGACAGGGGAATCAGCCCCAGCATTTT.

CDR3 sequence: CASSQSRGPGYTF. CDR3 DNA sequence: TGTGCCAGCAGCCAATCGAGGGGGCCCGGCTACACCTTC. The chain uses TRBV16 and TRBJ1-2, with 7 bases lining up with TRBD1. CDR1 is KGHSY, CDR2 FQNENV, per germline. The CDR3 sequence is 13 residues long. V lost 0 bases, J lost 8 bases, and 3 bases stayed unmatched.

This clone was counted once. The rearrangement links TRBV7-2 to TRBJ2-1, with 7 bases fitting TRBD1. Germline V gene data show CDR1 as SGHTA and CDR2 as FQGNSA. J was trimmed by 2 bases and V by 5 bases; bases with no gene match: 6. The CDR3 extends over 15 amino acids. Written as DNA, the CDR3 is TGTGCCAGCAGCCCCGGGGACAGTGCCTACAATGAGCAGTTCTTC. Translated, it gives CASSPGDSAYNEQFF.

V gene TRBV15 combines with J gene TRBJ2-7; 9 nucleotides agree with TRBD1. The junction had 7 bases not matched to a gene; V was cut back by 1 base and J by 6 bases. Germline CDR1 and CDR2: LNHNV and YYDKDF (reference sequence). The CDR3 contains 15 residues. The CDR3 loop is CATSRVGQGSLEQYF. As DNA, the CDR3 is TGTGCCACCAGCAGAGTGGGACAGGGTAGCCTCGAGCAGTACTTC.

V and J are TRBV28 and TRBJ1-4, with D perhaps TRBD1 (5 bases). The CDR3 runs 16 residues. Trimming took off 1 base at V and 7 bases at J, with 16 bases between the two ends. Germline CDR1 and CDR2: MDHEN and SYDVKM. The CDR3 bases are TGTGCCAGCAGTTTATCGGGGAGGGGCTCGGTTGAAAAACTGTTTTTT. Its protein is CASSLSGRGSVEKLFF.

The gene calls are TRBV7-9 and TRBJ2-1; D unclear. The germline V gene encodes CDR1 SEHNR and CDR2 FQNEAQ (reference sequence). CDR3 length equals 15 residues. V lost 5 bases and J 1 base, leaving 12 bases between the germline ends. The CDR3 DNA sequence: TGTGCCAGCAGCCTAGGTACACCTTCCTACAATGAGCAGTTCTTC. Protein product: CASSLGTPSYNEQFF.

This clone was seen a single time. The V and J genes are TRBV4-1 and TRBJ2-3; TRBD2 matches at 7 bases. The J segment lost 2 bases and the V segment lost 0 bases, leaving 14 bases of the junction unmatched. Germline V CDR1 and CDR2: MGHRA, YSYEKL. The CDR3 runs to 19 residues. In DNA form, the CDR3 reads TGCGCCAGCAGCCAAGATTACCCCCTCCCAGCGGGGAACACAGATACGCAGTATTTT. Encoded protein: CASSQDYPLPAGNTDTQYF.

The chain joins TRBV5-1 to TRBJ2-5, with 13 bases aligning to TRBD2. The V and J ends lost 5 bases and 2 bases, in that order; junction bases with no gene match: 12. This CDR3 spans 18 amino acids. CDR1 and CDR2 from the germline V gene are SGHRS and YFSETQ. The CDR3 region is CASSHTNRLAGGQETQYF. For the CDR3, the DNA is TGCGCCAGCAGTCACACGAACCGACTAGCGGGAGGTCAAGAGACCCAGTACTTC.

The chain employs TRBV9 and TRBJ2-1; 9 bases are a match to TRBD2. CDR1 is SGDLS, CDR2 YYNGEE, per germline. The CDR3 is 14 amino acids. Trimming removed 1 base from V and 8 bases from J; junction bases left unmatched: 4. The CDR3 DNA reads as TGTGCCAGCAGCGTACGCGGGAGGGCCGATGAGCAGTTCTTC. This translates into CASSVRGRADEQFF.

A word on this clone: Other DNA sequences in the sample encode the same CDR3. This chain joins TRBV27 and TRBJ2-2; the D is unclear. V lost 3 bases and J 7 bases, leaving 6 bases between the germline ends. Germline V gene data show CDR1 as MNHEY and CDR2 as SMNVEV (reference sequence). CDR3 length equals 12 residues. The CDR3 spells CASSFLVGELFF. Written as DNA, the CDR3 is TGTGCCAGCAGTTTCTTAGTCGGGGAGCTGTTTTTT.

V gene TRBV15 combines with J gene TRBJ2-1; the match to TRBD2 covers 10 bases. The CDR3 is made up of 14 amino acids. Germline V lookup: CDR1 LNHNV, CDR2 YYDKDF (reference sequence). The trim removed 3 bases at V and 7 bases at J, leaving 3 bases unmatched. This chain's CDR3 is CATSRSTSGNEQFF. DNA for the CDR3: TGTGCCACCAGCAGGTCGACTAGCGGGAATGAGCAGTTCTTC. Variable domain in full (rest from reference TRBV15 and TRBJ2-1): DAMVIQNPRYQVTQFGKPVTLSCSQTLNHNVMYWYQQKSSQAPKLLFHYYDKDFNNEADTPDNFQSRRPNTSFCFLDIRSPGLGDTAMYLCATSRSTSGNEQFFGPGTRLTVL.

The chain has TRBV27 and TRBJ2-7; TRBD1 aligns across 7 bases. The V and J ends lost 6 bases and 1 base, in that order; junction bases with no gene match: 6. This CDR3 is 14 amino acids long. The V gene's germline CDR1 is MNHEY and CDR2 SMNVEV (reference sequence). CDR3 loop: CASRGQDISYEQYF. CDR3 coding DNA: TGTGCCAGCAGAGGACAGGACATATCCTACGAGCAGTACTTC.

CDR3 in DNA: TGTGCCAGCAGTTACTCGATGGGAAACACTGAAGCTTTCTTT. Translation gives CASSYSMGNTEAFF. This sequence joins TRBV6-5 and TRBJ1-1; unclear D gene. The V gene lost 0 bases and the J gene lost 2 bases, with 7 bases spanning the gap. The CDR3 runs 14 residues. CDR1 is MNHEY, CDR2 SVGAGI, per germline.

On this clone itself: Other DNA sequences in the sample encode the same CDR3. The chain joins TRBV2 to TRBJ2-7; a weak D match, TRBD1 (5 bases). Deletions cut 8 bases from V and 0 bases from J, with 11 bases between. The CDR3 sequence is 13 residues long. Germline V lookup: CDR1 SNHLY, CDR2 FYNNEI. CDR3 residues: CASSGRASYEQYF. CDR3 bases: TGTGCCAGCTCAGGCAGGGCCTCCTACGAGCAGTACTTC.

CDR3 in amino acids: CASSVTSGGSTDTQYF. The CDR3 coding sequence is TGTGCCAGCAGCGTCACTAGCGGGGGAAGCACAGATACGCAGTATTTT. The V gene is TRBV9, the J gene TRBJ2-3, with 11 bases identical to TRBD2. J was trimmed by 0 bases and V by 2 bases; bases with no gene match: 2. The CDR3 length is 16 residues. Germline assignment: CDR1 SGDLS and CDR2 YYNGEE.

This clone has only one observation. The chain links TRBV15 to TRBJ2-7; 8 nucleotides agree with TRBD1. V trimming: 5 bases; J trimming: 0 bases; junction bases outside the gene matches: 0. The CDR3 loop spans 13 amino acids. Germline V gives CDR1 LNHNV, CDR2 YYDKDF (reference sequence). The DNA for the CDR3 is TGTGCCACCAGCGACAGGGGCTCCTACGAGCAGTACTTC. It translates to CATSDRGSYEQYF.

The chain uses TRBV5-1 and TRBJ2-1; 11 positions match TRBD2. The CDR3 has 16 amino acids. The germline gives CDR1 SGHRS, CDR2 YFSETQ. Trimming took 0 bases from V and 2 from J; bases not matched to a gene: 1. The CDR3: CASSLGLAGTYNEQFF. Written as DNA, the CDR3 is TGCGCCAGCAGCTTGGGACTAGCGGGAACCTACAATGAGCAGTTCTTC.

The V and J genes are TRBV27 and TRBJ1-1; 8 bases fit TRBD1. The CDR3 totals 16 residues. Trimming took 6 bases from V and 5 from J; bases not matched to a gene: 14. In germline, CDR1 is MNHEY, CDR2 SMNVEV (reference sequence). CDR3 in amino acids: CASSIIYRTGLTEAFF. DNA of the CDR3: TGTGCCAGCAGCATAATTTACCGGACAGGGCTTACTGAAGCTTTCTTT.